The next 10 T cell receptor beta chains were all read from a single sample in a study of blood T cell repertoires in COVID-19. Sequencing was performed with immunoSEQ multiplex PCR; in TCRdb, only in-frame clones are kept and a portion is missing. The sample consists of about 100,000 clones, 91% of them appearing once. Sequencing was done on a sample of peripheral blood. Receptor source: a man in his forties or fifties with active COVID-19.

This clone occurred once. The chain recombines TRBV6-5 with TRBJ2-7; no reliable D call. Deletions cut 6 bases from V and 1 base from J, with 10 bases between. This CDR3 region has 13 residues. Germline V gene data show CDR1 as MNHEY and CDR2 as SVGAGI. The CDR3 nucleotides read TGTGCCAGCAGAGACTTCCCGTCCTACGAGCAGTACTTC. Residues: CASRDFPSYEQYF.

This chain joins TRBV9 and TRBJ2-3, with D tentatively TRBD1 (5 bases). From germline, CDR1 is SGDLS and CDR2 YYNGEE. The ends were cut back, 2 bases at V and 0 bases at J, with 13 bases in the middle. The CDR3 extends over 16 amino acids. In nucleotides, the CDR3 is TGTGCCAGCAGCGTTTCTGCAGGGTCTAGCACAGATACGCAGTATTTT. Translated: CASSVSAGSSTDTQYF.

The chain employs TRBV7-9 and TRBJ1-3, with TRBD1 matching 8 bases. Per the germline V gene, CDR1 is SEHNR and CDR2 is FQNEAQ (reference sequence). The CDR3 runs to 18 residues. The junction had 12 bases not matched to a gene; V was cut back by 5 bases and J by 0 bases. CDR3 in amino acids: CASSHLPGQAFSGNTIYF. CDR3 DNA: TGTGCCAGCAGCCACTTGCCGGGACAGGCTTTCTCTGGAAACACCATATATTTT.

The J gene is TRBJ1-6, the V gene TRBV5-1; D gene ambiguous. From germline, CDR1 is SGHRS and CDR2 YFSETQ. The CDR3 covers 13 residues. Trimming took off 0 bases at V and 7 bases at J, with 5 bases between the two ends. The CDR3: CASSLGPNSPLHF. The CDR3 DNA reads TGCGCCAGCAGCTTGGGTCCAAATTCACCCCTCCACTTT.

The chain links TRBV7-8 to TRBJ1-2; a possible D gene is TRBD1 (5 bases). CDR1 and CDR2 (germline): SGHVS, FQNEAQ. The CDR3 length is 15 residues. V lost 0 bases and J 4 bases, leaving 12 bases between the germline ends. The CDR3: CASSLAKGQGYGYTF. The CDR3 DNA reads TGTGCCAGCAGCTTAGCAAAGGGTCAGGGCTATGGCTACACCTTC.

V is TRBV5-4 and J is TRBJ2-1, with TRBD1 matching over 9 bases. The CDR3 runs 15 residues. Trimming cost V 4 bases and J 7 bases; bases outside gene matches: 9. The germline CDR1 and CDR2 sequences are SGHNT and YYREEE (reference sequence). The CDR3 region has the DNA TGTGCCAGCAGCCTCACAGGGGGCCGGGGGAATGAGCAGTTCTTC. The encoded protein is CASSLTGGRGNEQFF. The complete variable domain, with remaining parts taken from reference TRBV5-4 and TRBJ2-1, reads ETGVTQSPTHLIKTRGQQVTLRCSSQSGHNTVSWYQQALGQGPQFIFQYYREEENGRGNFPPRFSGLQFPNYSSELNVNALELDDSALYLCASSLTGGRGNEQFFGPGTRLTVL.

The chain is built from TRBV18 and TRBJ2-2; 8 nucleotides align to TRBD2. V shed 3 bases and J 3 bases; nucleotides not matched to a gene: 3. Germline V gene lookup returns CDR1 KGHSH and CDR2 LQKENI. The CDR3 has 15 residues. CDR3 sequence: CASSPASGYTGELFF. The CDR3 DNA reads as TGTGCCAGCTCACCGGCTAGCGGGTACACCGGGGAGCTGTTTTTT.

The chain combines TRBV4-1 with TRBJ2-5; 9 nucleotides line up with TRBD2. Trimming removed 1 base from V and 4 bases from J; junction bases left unmatched: 7. Germline-derived CDR1 and CDR2 are MGHRA and YSYEKL. This CDR3 spans 16 amino acids. This CDR3 reads CASSQVATSGVETQYF. The CDR3 coding sequence is TGCGCCAGCAGCCAAGTCGCGACTAGCGGCGTAGAGACCCAGTACTTC.

This clone was picked up one time. This chain uses TRBV5-6 with TRBJ1-3; D not certain. The CDR3 runs 13 residues. V gave up 6 bases and J gave up 0 bases, with 7 bases separating them. Germline V CDR1 and CDR2: SGHDT, YYEEEE. The CDR3 is CASKLASGNTIYF. In nucleotides, the CDR3 is TGTGCCAGCAAGCTCGCCTCTGGAAACACCATATATTTT.

The rearrangement links TRBV6-1 to TRBJ2-7, with TRBD1 as a possible D gene (5 bases). This CDR3 has 12 residues. V lost 3 bases and J lost 12, with 15 bases in between. Germline CDR1 and CDR2: MNHNS and SASEGT. Written as DNA, the CDR3 is TGTGCCAGCAGTGAGAAATGGGGCCGCCGGTACGTC. It translates to CASSEKWGRRYV.